This TCR beta chain stems from a study of read filtering for tumor transcriptome and immune sequencing. Germline-derived CDR1 and CDR2 are MNHNS and SASEGT. V lost 8 bases and J 1 base, leaving 9 bases between the germline ends. The CDR3 consists of 13 residues. Findings and limits, study-wide: Correlation between methods rose after single-read clonotypes were removed.

This clonotype was counted many times. Its specificity is unknown. The library was built from about 400 ng RNA with molecular barcoded adaptors for alpha/delta and beta/gamma chains. Via MiXCR, TCRdb re-called the reads, giving one row per CDR3 protein. The sample records over 35,000 distinct CDR3 sequences, 10% to 15% being singletons. The rearrangement links TRBV6-1 to TRBJ2-1, with D possibly being TRBD1 (6 bases). The receptor was isolated from a donor at least 40 years old with multiple myeloma. Source material: a population of CD138-negative cells sorted from bone marrow. The CDR3 nucleotides read TGTGCCAGCGGCAGGGGTTCCTACAATGAGCAGTTCTTC. It codes for CASGRGSYNEQFF.